This TCR beta chain appears in the sequencing data of a study of blood T cell repertoires in COVID-19. Study context: The analysed material was cDNA or gDNA that came from T cells, B-cell-depleted T cells, or PBMCs.

In germline, CDR1 is SEHNR, CDR2 FQNEAQ (reference sequence). Trimming shortened V by 6 bases and J by 1 base, and 9 bases separated the two germline ends. CDR3 length: 13 residues. In the original processing: Reference gene primers were amplified, and this amplification served to estimate nucleated cell counts. Clones were read by immunoSEQ multiplex PCR, and TCRdb kept only the in-frame ones, dropping some. Clone size and the V and J calls come from that table; the DNA yielded D and trimming. The sample consists of 24,000 or so clones, about nine tenths of them appearing once. The V gene is TRBV7-9, the J gene TRBJ1-1; perhaps TRBD1 as D (6 bases). The sample comprised peripheral blood. This sequence originates from a woman of 80 years or more with acute or convalescent COVID-19. CDR3 sequence: CASRLGQNTEAFF. The CDR3, as DNA: TGTGCCAGCAGGTTGGGACAGAACACTGAAGCTTTCTTT.